A selection of T cell receptor beta chains follows, all from one sample in a study of shared clonotypes between healthy human individuals. Using immunoSEQ multiplex PCR, the repertoire was profiled, and TCRdb retains in-frame clones only, with some absent. This table has about 640,000 clones, 60% to 80% appearing once. The sample consisted of memory CD4+ T cells sorted from blood. The receptors derive from a woman under 40 in good health. The CDR3 runs from the conserved cysteine through the conserved F or W. D genes are given only for firm matches. Size is omitted from some rows. Given values are once, few, many or a class for expanded clones.

d_gene | j_gene | abundance | v_gene | CDR3nt | CDR3aa
. | TRBJ2-1 | . | TRBV7-2 | TGTGCCAGCAGCAACTACCAGGGAAATGAGCAGTTCTTC | CASSNYQGNEQFF
. | TRBJ2-3 | . | TRBV5-1 | TGCGCCAGCAGCTTGGAGGGGAGGCAGGACACAGATACGCAGTATTTT | CASSLEGRQDTDTQYF
. | TRBJ1-3 | . | TRBV19 | TGTGCCAGTAGTATTGGCCTGTTAGCCTCTGGAAACACCATATATTTT | CASSIGLLASGNTIYF
. | TRBJ2-7 | . | TRBV14 | TGTGCCAGCAGCCAAGCCACGGACTTCAAAGTCGTTCGTCGCGAGCAGTACTTC | CASSQATDFKVVRREQYF
. | TRBJ1-2 | . | TRBV6-1 | TGTGCCAGCAGTGAAGGGGTCAGCCCAGCTAACTATGGCTACACCTTC | CASSEGVSPANYGYTF
TRBD1 | TRBJ1-2 | . | TRBV6-5 | TGTGCCAGCAGTCCCCGGGACAGGGATCGTGGCTACACCTTC | CASSPRDRDRGYTF
. | TRBJ2-1 | . | TRBV7-2 | TGTGCCAGCAGTTCTAGCGCCCTCTCCTACAATGAGCAGTTCTTC | CASSSSALSYNEQFF
. | TRBJ2-7 | many | TRBV19 | TGTGCCAGTAGTATAGGGACCCACACCGGCGAGCAGTACTTC | CASSIGTHTGEQYF
TRBD2 | TRBJ2-7 | many | TRBV14 | TGTGCCAGCAGCCAGTACCCCGGGACTAGCGGGAAAGACCCCTACGAGCAGTACTTC | CASSQYPGTSGKDPYEQYF
TRBD1 | TRBJ2-1 | . | TRBV27 | TGTGCCAGCAGTTTAGAGGACAGGGGCGGTGAGCAGTTCTTC | CASSLEDRGGEQFF
. | TRBJ2-3 | . | TRBV10-3 | TGTGCCATCAGTGATGGGGCAGGGCGGACAGATACGCAGTATTTT | CAISDGAGRTDTQYF
TRBD2 | TRBJ2-1 | once | TRBV5-6 | TGTGCCAGCAGTTTGGAAACGGGACTAGCGGGAGTTTCGAATGAGCAGTTCTTC | CASSLETGLAGVSNEQFF
. | TRBJ1-1 | . | TRBV29-1 | TGCAGCGTTGTTAGGGTCCCGGCCGCTTTCTTT | CSVVRVPAAFF
TRBD2 | TRBJ2-1 | . | TRBV19 | TGTGCCAGTAGTACGGGGACTAGCGGCTACAATGAGCAGTTCTTC | CASSTGTSGYNEQFF
. | TRBJ2-5 | . | TRBV19 | TGTGCCAGTAGTATTTCAGCACACCACCAAGAGACCCAGTACTTC | CASSISAHHQETQYF